What follows are 23 T cell receptor beta chains derived from one specimen sequenced in a study of PD-L1 blockade in urothelial cancer. Assay used: immunoSEQ multiplex PCR; TCRdb lists only in-frame clones, some missing. The table includes 130,000 or so clones, about four fifths detected once. Time point specified: pretreatment peripheral blood. The specimen was PBMCs, collected around atezolizumab (anti-PD-L1) treatment. These receptors all come from a man aged 50-59 years with urothelial cancer.

The chain employs TRBV6-6 and TRBJ2-5; no reliable D call. V gave up 5 bases and J gave up 5 bases, with 9 bases separating them. Germline assignment: CDR1 MNHNY and CDR2 SVGAGI (reference sequence). The CDR3 is 12 amino acids. CDR3 in DNA: TGTGCCAGCAGTGACACGTGGGAGACCCAGTACTTC. Translation: CASSDTWETQYF.

V is TRBV6-1 and J is TRBJ2-5; a weak D match, TRBD1 (6 bases). The germline V gene encodes CDR1 MNHNS and CDR2 SASEGT. Trimming stripped 5 bases from V and 6 bases from J, with 13 bases between. This CDR3 contains 13 residues. Here the CDR3 reads CASSTGTPKTQYF. CDR3 nucleotides: TGTGCCAGCAGTACCGGGACACCTAAGACCCAGTACTTC.

The V and J genes are TRBV5-4 and TRBJ1-6; D not resolved. The CDR3 spans 13 residues. The V gene lost 2 bases and the J gene lost 4 bases, with 4 bases spanning the gap. Germline values: CDR1 SGHNT, CDR2 YYREEE (reference sequence). Here the CDR3 DNA reads TGTGCCAGCAGCTTAGAGTATAATTCACCCCTCCACTTT. Translation gives CASSLEYNSPLHF.

The chain carries TRBV5-1 and TRBJ2-3; 7 bases are shared with TRBD2. Germline assignment: CDR1 SGHRS and CDR2 YFSETQ. The V gene end was trimmed by 0 bases and the J gene end by 5 bases; junction bases not matched to a gene: 9. The CDR3 is 16 residues long. CDR3 in amino acids: CASSLVAGASVDTQYF. CDR3 in DNA: TGCGCCAGCAGCTTGGTTGCGGGAGCGTCGGTAGATACGCAGTATTTT. The variable domain in full, with the rest retrieved from reference TRBV5-1 and TRBJ2-3, is KAGVTQTPRYLIKTRGQQVTLSCSPISGHRSVSWYQQTPGQGLQFLFEYFSETQRNKGNFPGRFSGRQFSNSRSEMNVSTLELGDSALYLCASSLVAGASVDTQYFGPGTRLTVL.

V is TRBV5-5 and J is TRBJ1-1; D is possibly TRBD1 (6 bases). The V gene lost 5 bases and the J gene lost 0 bases, with 14 bases spanning the gap. The CDR3 is made up of 15 amino acids. Germline CDR1 reads SGHKS; CDR2 reads YYEKEE (reference sequence). The CDR3 loop is CASRRVRGMNTEAFF. The CDR3 bases are TGTGCCAGCAGGCGTGTCAGGGGTATGAACACTGAAGCTTTCTTT.

This chain connects TRBV5-1 to TRBJ2-7, with D unclear. The CDR3 has 14 residues. V lost 2 bases and J 0 bases, leaving 9 bases between the germline ends. Germline CDR1 SGHRS, CDR2 YFSETQ. The CDR3 bases are TGCGCCAGCAGCTTAGCGTATAGCTCCTACGAGCAGTACTTC. It codes for CASSLAYSSYEQYF.

V and J are TRBV7-9 and TRBJ2-5; 12 bases fit TRBD2. This CDR3 has 16 residues. V shed 5 bases and J 1 base; nucleotides not matched to a gene: 5. Germline CDR1 SEHNR, CDR2 FQNEAQ (reference sequence). The CDR3 DNA reads as TGTGCCAGCAGCCTCGGACTAGCGGGAAGCCAAGAGACCCAGTACTTC. Encoded protein: CASSLGLAGSQETQYF.

The gene calls are TRBV19 and TRBJ1-3; D is uncertain. Per the germline V gene, CDR1 is LNHDA and CDR2 is SQIVND (reference sequence). V was clipped by 3 bases and J by 0 bases, with 15 bases between them. The CDR3 has 17 amino acids. The CDR3 DNA reads TGTGCCAGTAGTATCCGGTCCGCGGCAGCCTCTGGAAACACCATATATTTT. It specifies CASSIRSAAASGNTIYF. Variable domain in full (rest from reference TRBV19 and TRBJ1-3): DGGITQSPKYLFRKEGQNVTLSCEQNLNHDAMYWYRQDPGQGLRLIYYSQIVNDFQKGDIAEGYSVSREKKESFPLTVTSAQKNPTAFYLCASSIRSAAASGNTIYFGEGSWLTVV.

J is TRBJ2-1 and V is TRBV30; 12 bases line up with TRBD2. The CDR3 length is 14 residues. Germline V gene lookup returns CDR1 GTSNPN and CDR2 SVGIG (reference sequence). The trim removed 5 bases at V and 9 bases at J, leaving 8 bases unmatched. The CDR3 coding sequence is TGTGCCTGGTCCTTGGGACTAGCGGGTCTTGAGCAGTTCTTC. Its translation is CAWSLGLAGLEQFF.

This clone was detected only once. The chain combines TRBV6-1 with TRBJ1-3; D call uncertain. V was shortened by 11 bases and J by 0 bases, with 8 bases between the two germline ends. CDR1 and CDR2 (germline): MNHNS, SASEGT. The CDR3 runs 12 residues. As DNA, the CDR3 is TGTGCCGCCGGAGACTCTGGAAACACCATATATTTT. Its protein is CAAGDSGNTIYF.

The rearrangement uses TRBV18 and TRBJ1-2; TRBD1 matches 10 bases. The CDR3 spans 13 residues. V gave up 5 bases and J gave up 7 bases; unmatched junction bases: 4. The germline V gene has CDR1 KGHSH and CDR2 LQKENI. The CDR3 coding sequence is TGTGCCAGCTCAATGACAGGGGGCCGTGGCTACACCTTC. It encodes CASSMTGGRGYTF.

The chain carries TRBV11-2 and TRBJ2-5; 9 bases map to TRBD2. V lost 5 bases to trimming and J lost 4 bases; unmatched junction nucleotides: 8. This CDR3 has 15 amino acids. Germline values: CDR1 SGHAT, CDR2 FQNNGV. The CDR3 loop reads CASSQAGGPRETQYF. DNA of the CDR3: TGTGCCAGCAGCCAGGCGGGAGGGCCTCGAGAGACCCAGTACTTC.

The chain recombines TRBV27 with TRBJ2-1, with a weak D call TRBD1 (5 bases). Between the trimmed V and J ends, which lost 3 bases and 9 bases, there was a span of 12 bases. The germline V gene has CDR1 MNHEY and CDR2 SMNVEV (reference sequence). The CDR3 consists of 13 residues. The CDR3 DNA reads as TGTGCCAGCAGTTTTAAGTGGGGCGGTGAGCAGTTCTTC. This sequence encodes CASSFKWGGEQFF.

V is TRBV27 and J is TRBJ1-5; TRBD1 might be the D (6 bases). Germline loops: CDR1 MNHEY, CDR2 SMNVEV (reference sequence). Between the trimmed V and J ends, which lost 5 bases and 4 bases, there was a span of 15 bases. This CDR3 contains 15 residues. The CDR3 bases are TGTGCCAGCAGTACAGGGACGGGACCTAATCAGCCCCAGCATTTT. It translates to CASSTGTGPNQPQHF.

The chain couples TRBV2 to TRBJ2-7; no firm D call. With 4 bases removed from V and 2 bases from J, the gap between germline ends came to 9 bases. CDR1 is SNHLY, CDR2 FYNNEI, per germline. The CDR3 has 13 residues. The CDR3 region is CASSGNAAYEQYF. In DNA form, the CDR3 reads TGTGCCAGCAGTGGAAATGCGGCCTACGAGCAGTACTTC.

There are a few counts of this clone. V is TRBV2 and J is TRBJ2-1, with unresolved D. Germline V gene lookup returns CDR1 SNHLY and CDR2 FYNNEI. CDR3 size: 13 residues. Trimming took 6 bases from V and 5 from J, leaving 11 bases between them. This CDR3 is CASSTNSHNEQFF. The CDR3 DNA sequence: TGTGCCAGCAGCACGAACAGTCACAATGAGCAGTTCTTC.

This clone was counted only a few times. J is TRBJ2-3 and V is TRBV30; D is uncertain. Germline CDR1 and CDR2: GTSNPN and SVGIG (reference sequence). Trimming stripped 4 bases from V and 1 base from J, with 24 bases between. The CDR3 has 18 amino acids. The CDR3 bases are TGTGCCTGGAAACCCCGGGTCGCCCCGCTTACTCGCACAGATACGCAGTATTTT. Protein: CAWKPRVAPLTRTDTQYF. Together with reference TRBV30 and TRBJ2-3, the CDR3 gives the full variable domain: SQTIHQWPATLVQPVGSPLSLECTVEGTSNPNLYWYRQAAGRGLQLLFYSVGIGQISSEVPQNLSASRPQDRQFILSSKKLLLSDSGFYLCAWKPRVAPLTRTDTQYFGPGTRLTVL.

A few counts support this clone. The J gene is TRBJ1-5, the V gene TRBV29-1; D not resolved. V gave up 7 bases and J gave up 3 bases, with 13 bases separating them. CDR3 length: 13 residues. Germline assignment: CDR1 SQVTM and CDR2 ANQGSEA. The CDR3 region has the DNA TGCAGCGCCAAGGCGGGTCTCAATCAGCCCCAGCATTTT. Its protein product is CSAKAGLNQPQHF.

This clone was recorded only once. This chain links TRBV7-3 with TRBJ2-1, with 8 bases identical to TRBD2. The CDR3 is 13 residues long. The trim removed 5 bases at V and 5 bases at J, leaving 2 bases unmatched. Germline V gene data show CDR1 as SGHTA and CDR2 as FQGTGA. The CDR3 reads CASSAGLDNEQFF. Written as DNA, the CDR3 is TGTGCCAGCAGCGCGGGACTAGACAATGAGCAGTTCTTC. The complete variable domain, with remaining parts taken from reference TRBV7-3 and TRBJ2-1, reads GAGVSQTPSNKVTEKGKYVELRCDPISGHTALYWYRQSLGQGPEFLIYFQGTGAADDSGLPNDRFFAVRPEGSVSTLKIQRTERGDSAVYLCASSAGLDNEQFFGPGTRLTVL.

V gene TRBV20-1 combines with J gene TRBJ1-3, with D unclear. Deletions cut 3 bases from V and 4 bases from J, with 4 bases between. Germline-derived CDR1 and CDR2 are DFQATT and SNEGSKA (reference sequence). This CDR3 region has 11 residues. The DNA of the CDR3 is TGCAGTGCTAGTATGGGAAACACCATATATTTT. Its translation: CSASMGNTIYF.

This clone showed up just once. This rearrangement joins TRBV2 to TRBJ2-7; 9 bases fit TRBD2. This CDR3 region has 14 residues. Germline CDR1 reads SNHLY; CDR2 reads FYNNEI. V lost 6 bases to trimming and J lost 6 bases; unmatched junction nucleotides: 9. The CDR3 is CASSSTGTSPEQYF. The CDR3 DNA reads as TGTGCCAGCAGCTCAACCGGGACTAGCCCCGAGCAGTACTTC.

The rearrangement links TRBV6-1 to TRBJ1-2, with D hard to call. Trimming took off 6 bases at V and 6 bases at J, with 8 bases between the two ends. The CDR3 spans 11 residues. Germline assignment: CDR1 MNHNS and CDR2 SASEGT. CDR3 in DNA: TGTGCCAGCAGCGAGGCGGATGGCTACACCTTC. Translated: CASSEADGYTF.

J is TRBJ2-7 and V is TRBV2, with D perhaps TRBD1 (6 bases). Germline V CDR1 and CDR2: SNHLY, FYNNEI. V lost 7 bases and J lost 7, with 11 bases in between. The CDR3 has 11 residues. The CDR3 region is CASTGEGEQYF. The DNA of the CDR3 is TGTGCCAGCACAGGGGAAGGGGAGCAGTACTTC. The whole variable domain, filled in from reference TRBV2 and TRBJ2-7, reads EPEVTQTPSHQVTQMGQEVILRCVPISNHLYFYWYRQILGQKVEFLVSFYNNEISEKSEIFDDQFSVERPDGSNFTLKIRSTKLEDSAMYFCASTGEGEQYFGPGTRLTVT.